This T cell receptor beta chain was observed in a study of T cells after yellow fever vaccination. For the study at large: Preparing low-cell-number fractions relied on SMART-Seq v4 Ultra Low Input.

By 5'RACE template switching, TCR cDNA was produced, with a universal primer site and UMIs added in the process. One entry per CDR3 protein, called by TCRdb with MiXCR from the 5' RACE reads. The repertoire includes tens of thousands of distinct CDR3 sequences, 4.5% to 7.5% of them detected once, and around 2.2% sits in the top ten. Study results and limitations: Clones from primary vaccination mostly reappeared after the booster (96% CD4, about 85% CD8). A small share of clonotypes appeared in both CD4 and CD8 compartments.

This clonotype showed up many times. Its target is unknown. There are 17 residues in the CDR3. Germline V CDR1 and CDR2: MNHEY, SVGAGI. Trimming cost V 4 bases and J 4 bases; bases outside gene matches: 7. Material: CD4+ T cells sorted from PBMCs, obtained around 15 days after the first yellow fever vaccination. The clonotype originates from a man aged 18 to 30 who received the YFV17D yellow fever vaccine. The rearrangement links TRBV6-5 to TRBJ1-6; TRBD1 agrees at 10 bases. The chain's CDR3 is CASSSSGDRGYNSPLHF. The CDR3 DNA follows: TGTGCCAGCAGTTCCTCAGGGGACAGGGGATATAATTCACCCCTCCACTTT.